Sequencing of this TCR beta chain was carried out in a study of blood T cells in healthy people across ages. Germline CDR1 LNHNV, CDR2 YYDKDF (reference sequence). Trimming pared 5 bases from V and 4 bases from J, leaving 17 bases between. The CDR3 has 16 amino acids. For the second PCR, which ran for 7 to 11 cycles, a sample-barcoded 5' primer and a J-beta primer mix were used. In TCRdb, the 5' RACE reads were re-called with MiXCR into one record per CDR3 protein. The sample contains 500,000 to 550,000 distinct CDR3 sequences, around 24% of which appear only once. The data were also submitted as part of a second study, on T cells of mothers and their children.

This TCR was recovered from a boy aged 5-17 years in good health. The sample was blood. The rearrangement uses TRBV15 and TRBJ1-4, with D possibly being TRBD1 (6 bases). The CDR3 nucleotides are TGTGCCACCAGCGGATCCCAGGGGTCTTTTAATGAAAAACTGTTTTTT. Translating it yields CATSGSQGSFNEKLFF.